The TCR beta chain described here comes from a study of CD8+ T cells in alopecia areata. cDNA prepared by RNA extraction and subsequent reverse transcription served as the template for sequencing. Using immunoSEQ multiplex PCR, the repertoire was profiled, and TCRdb retains in-frame clones only, with some absent. The data hold about 180,000 clones, with 58% observed a single time. This sample's treatment: oral pan-JAK inhibitor, 5-10 mg twice daily. Germline-derived CDR1 and CDR2 are SGHAT and FQNNGV. The CDR3 consists of 18 residues. V lost 1 base to trimming and J lost 2 bases; unmatched junction nucleotides: 10.

The sequence was obtained from a human donor with alopecia areata. The rearrangement links TRBV11-2 to TRBJ2-7; 11 bases are a match to TRBD2. Sequencing was performed on CD4+ T cells sorted from blood, taken at approximately week 61, from a patient treated with tofacitinib. The DNA for the CDR3 is TGTGCCAGCAGCTTAGTGAAGCTAGCGGGGGGAGAGACCTACGAGCAGTACTTC. It encodes CASSLVKLAGGETYEQYF.